This T cell receptor (beta chain) is drawn from a study of T-cell memory formation after mild COVID-19. TCRdb re-called the 5' RACE reads with MiXCR, one entry per CDR3 protein. The profile shows 350,000 to 500,000 distinct CDR3 sequences, 20% to 25% of them singletons. The germline V gene has CDR1 SQVTM and CDR2 ANQGSEA. This CDR3 has 13 amino acids. Trimming took 4 bases from V and 1 from J, leaving 10 bases between them. The chain joins TRBV29-1 to TRBJ2-5; tentative D call: TRBD1 (6 bases). Sequencing was done on a sample of PBMCs or a T cell subset sorted from them (not recorded which). This receptor was taken from an adult woman who had mild COVID-19 (a few samples of this study predate the infection). Cell type and time point are not known. This CDR3 reads CSVADSPQETQYF. The CDR3, as DNA: TGCAGCGTTGCGGACAGCCCCCAAGAGACCCAGTACTTC.